The present T cell receptor beta chain was sequenced within a study of blood T cell repertoires in COVID-19. Germline V gene data show CDR1 as SGHRS and CDR2 as YFSETQ. This CDR3 has 15 residues. The trim removed 4 bases at V and 5 bases at J, leaving 5 bases unmatched. Using immunoSEQ multiplex PCR, the repertoire was profiled, and TCRdb retains in-frame clones only, with some absent. The sample records 150,000 to 200,000 clones, about four fifths being singletons. The chain couples TRBV5-1 to TRBJ2-3, with TRBD2 matching over 12 bases. Sequencing was done on a sample of peripheral blood. The TCR was taken from a woman aged 55-70 years with COVID-19, enrolled during active disease. The CDR3 here is CASSPPTSGRDTQYF. The CDR3 coding sequence is TGCGCCAGCAGCCCCCCGACTAGCGGGAGAGATACGCAGTATTTT.